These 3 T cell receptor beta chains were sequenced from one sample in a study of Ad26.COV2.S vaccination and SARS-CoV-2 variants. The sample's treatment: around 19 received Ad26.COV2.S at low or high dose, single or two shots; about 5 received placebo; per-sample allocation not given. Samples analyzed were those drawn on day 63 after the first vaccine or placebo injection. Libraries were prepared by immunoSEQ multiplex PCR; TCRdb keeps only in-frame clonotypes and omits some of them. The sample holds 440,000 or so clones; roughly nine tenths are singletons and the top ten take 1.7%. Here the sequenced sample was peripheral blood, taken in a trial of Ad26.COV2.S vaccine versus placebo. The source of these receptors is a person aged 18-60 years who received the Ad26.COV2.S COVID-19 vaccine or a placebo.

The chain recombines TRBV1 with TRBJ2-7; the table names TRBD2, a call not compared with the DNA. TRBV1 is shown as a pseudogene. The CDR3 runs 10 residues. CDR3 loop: CTSSVYEQYF. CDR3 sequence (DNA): TGCACCAGCAGCGTATACGAGCAGTACTTC.

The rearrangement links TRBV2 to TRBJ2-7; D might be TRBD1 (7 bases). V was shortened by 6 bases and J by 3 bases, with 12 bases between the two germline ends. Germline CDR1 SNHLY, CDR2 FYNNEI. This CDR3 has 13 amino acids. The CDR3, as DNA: TGTGCCAGCAGCAGGGGGGTCGGCTACGAGCAGTACTTC. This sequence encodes CASSRGVGYEQYF.

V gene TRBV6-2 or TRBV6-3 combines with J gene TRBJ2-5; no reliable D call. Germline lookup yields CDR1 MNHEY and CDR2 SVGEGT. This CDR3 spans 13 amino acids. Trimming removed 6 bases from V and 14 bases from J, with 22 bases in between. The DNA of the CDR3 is TGTGCCAGCAGCGACCCCCCGCGGACGGACGTCTACTTC. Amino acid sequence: CASSDPPRTDVYF.